This T cell receptor beta chain was sequenced during a study of Graves' ophthalmopathy and Graves' hyperthyroidism. General study points: Detection in blood was also observed for most expanded thyroid clonotypes above 0.001 frequency.

This clonotype was counted many times. The antigen remains unidentified. Amplification from RNA transcripts yielded the TCR beta CDR3 regions. RT-PCR with HTBI primers came first, then second-round multiplex PCR. TCRdb re-called the multiplex PCR reads with MiXCR, one entry per CDR3 protein. The repertoire has about 400,000 distinct CDR3 sequences, 15% of them found once; the top ten carry about 7.3%. Recruitment covered hyperthyroidism patients aged 18 to 65 whose new diagnosis was of under 2 months' duration. Germline loops: CDR1 MNHNS, CDR2 SASEGT. V shed 4 bases, J shed 4 bases, and the junction held 10 bases outside the gene matches. The length of the CDR3 is 17 residues.

The chain is built from TRBV6-1 and TRBJ1-2; 12 bases fit TRBD1. Sequencing used peripheral blood. The sequence came from a young woman with stable Graves' hyperthyroidism. For the CDR3, the DNA is TGTGCCAGCAGTGGGTCGGGACAGGGGGCATACGGCTATGGCTACACCTTC. Encoded protein: CASSGSGQGAYGYGYTF.